This section outlines one TCR beta chain sequence together with its context. As yet, its antigen is unknown. This specimen comes from a study of blood T cells in healthy people across ages. Healthy individuals of Caucasian origin from Russia, aged roughly 6 to 90, served as donors. Next came a second PCR, run for about 6 to 11 cycles, which used a sample-barcoded 5' primer along with a J-beta primer mix. TCRdb analysed the 5' RACE reads with MiXCR anew, one entry per CDR3 protein. This table has about a million distinct CDR3 sequences, around two fifths appearing once. Trimming took 3 bases from V and 1 from J, leaving 6 bases between them. CDR3 length equals 13 residues. Findings and caveats of the study: Diversity estimates from one million T cells were considered underestimates. PBMCs left unsorted prevented a conclusive naive versus antigen-experienced comparison. TCR beta diversity was tightly associated with the proportion of naive T cells.

The receptor was derived from a man younger than 35 in good health. This chain connects TRBV12-3 or TRBV12-4 to TRBJ1-1; no firm D call. Sequenced: blood. CDR3 loop: CASSFRWNTEAFF. CDR3 in DNA: TGTGCCAGCAGTTTTCGTTGGAACACTGAAGCTTTCTTT.